This is a list of T cell receptor beta chains from one sample in a study of blood T cell repertoires in COVID-19. Here immunoSEQ multiplex PCR was the method, and the copy in TCRdb shows in-frame clones only, minus some. The sample holds approximately 98,000 clones, approximately 82% seen once. Sequencing was done on a sample of peripheral blood. The source is a man aged 55 to 70 with acute or convalescent COVID-19. Each CDR3 is given with its conserved first and last residue. A D gene is named only where the DNA matches it firmly. Clone size is stated in some rows and not others, as once, few, many or a class when expanded.

>NA|TRBJ1-1|TRBD1|15|TRBV6-5
TGTGCCAGCAGTTACGGGGGGACAGCCAACACTGAAGCTTTCTTT
CASSYGGTANTEAFF
>NA|TRBJ1-2|NA|13|TRBV6-1
TGTGCCAGCAGCATGGACAGTAACTATGGCTACACCTTC
CASSMDSNYGYTF
>NA|TRBJ1-5|TRBD1|13|TRBV10-3
TGTGCCATCACCCGGGACAGGGATCAGCCCCAGCATTTT
CAITRDRDQPQHF
>NA|TRBJ2-5|NA|14|TRBV24-1
TGTGCCACCAGTGATTTCGGCAGGCAAGAGACCCAGTACTTC
CATSDFGRQETQYF
>NA|TRBJ1-4|NA|15|TRBV4-1
TGCGCCAGCAGCCAAGAGCGGGGCAGGGTTGAAAAACTGTTTTTT
CASSQERGRVEKLFF
>many|TRBJ1-2|TRBD1|13|TRBV5-6
TGTGCCAGCAGCGTTGGGACAGGGGGTGGCTACACCTTC
CASSVGTGGGYTF
>NA|TRBJ1-3|NA|16|TRBV7-8
TGTGCCAGCAGCTTAACGCCGGGACTCGGTGGAAACACCATATATTTT
CASSLTPGLGGNTIYF
>NA|TRBJ1-3|NA|15|TRBV3-1/TRBV3-2
TGTGCCAGCAGCCCCTCTCGAACTACTGGAAACACCATATATTTT
CASSPSRTTGNTIYF
>few|TRBJ2-5|TRBD1|16|TRBV18
TGTGCCAGCTCACCCATACCACCCCAGGGGGCAGAGACCCAGTACTTC
CASSPIPPQGAETQYF
>NA|TRBJ1-1|TRBD1|14|TRBV7-2
TGTGCCAGCAGATGGACAGGGGGTGTCACTGAAGCTTTCTTT
CASRWTGGVTEAFF
>NA|TRBJ1-2|TRBD1|16|TRBV19
TGTGCCAGTAGTTCCCGACAGGGTGGATTAGGCTATGGCTACACCTTC
CASSSRQGGLGYGYTF
>NA|TRBJ1-3|TRBD1|15|TRBV6-5
TGTGCCAGCAGTTCTACAGGGGTCTTTGGAAACACCATATATTTT
CASSSTGVFGNTIYF
>NA|TRBJ1-5|NA|14|TRBV6-1
TGTGCCAGCAGTGAACGAGGGTCGGATCAGCCCCAGCATTTT
CASSERGSDQPQHF
>NA|TRBJ2-1|NA|18|TRBV7-8
TGTGCCAGCAGCTTAGCCGCGGGACTTGTGCTCTTCTACAATGAGCAGTTCTTC
CASSLAAGLVLFYNEQFF
>NA|TRBJ2-7|NA|15|TRBV6-5
TGTGCCAGCAGTTACTCGCTAGTGGGTTTAAGGGAGCAGTACTTC
CASSYSLVGLREQYF
>NA|TRBJ2-1|NA|16|TRBV19
TGTGCCAGTAGTATAGTCGCCGGGACACGTTACAATGAGCAGTTCTTC
CASSIVAGTRYNEQFF
>NA|TRBJ2-3|TRBD2|17|TRBV27
TGTGCCAGCAGTTCCCCGGGACTAGCGGATGGCACAGATACGCAGTATTTT
CASSSPGLADGTDTQYF
>few|TRBJ2-2|TRBD2|16|TRBV19
TGTGCCAGTAGCCCGGGACTAGCGGCACACACCGGGGAGCTGTTTTTT
CASSPGLAAHTGELFF
>NA|TRBJ2-6|NA|13|TRBV27
TGTGCCAGCACCCCCTTTGGGGCCAACGTCCTGACTTTC
CASTPFGANVLTF
>once|TRBJ1-2|NA|12|TRBV12-3/TRBV12-4
TGTGCCAGTACTTCTATTGGCTATGGCTACACCTTC
CASTSIGYGYTF
>NA|TRBJ2-3|NA|16|TRBV3-1/TRBV3-2
TGTGCCAGCAGCCAAAGGTGGCAGGGTAGCACAGATACGCAGTATTTT
CASSQRWQGSTDTQYF
>NA|TRBJ2-7|NA|15|TRBV6-5
TGTGCCAGCAGGGGGGAAGAGCGGGTACCCTACGAGCAGTACTTC
CASRGEERVPYEQYF
>NA|TRBJ1-4|NA|14|TRBV2
TGTGCCACCACCGAGGGAACAACTAATGAAAAACTGTTTTTT
CATTEGTTNEKLFF
>NA|TRBJ1-1|NA|13|TRBV29-1
TGCAGCGTTGTACGGGTCGGGAACACTGAAGCTTTCTTT
CSVVRVGNTEAFF
>NA|TRBJ1-3|NA|13|TRBV24-1
TGTGCCACTTCATCGACAGTAGGAAACACCATATATTTT
CATSSTVGNTIYF
>NA|TRBJ2-6|TRBD1|15|TRBV19
TGTGCCAGTAGACAGGGGGCTAATGGGGCCAACGTCCTGACTTTC
CASRQGANGANVLTF
>NA|TRBJ2-1|NA|16|TRBV6-6
TGTGCCAGCAGTTACCGTACAACGACTCGCACCCATGAGCAGTTCTTC
CASSYRTTTRTHEQFF
>NA|TRBJ1-5|TRBD1|16|TRBV10-2
TGCGCCAGCAGTGAATCAAGACAGGGGGAGAATCAGCCCCAGCATTTT
CASSESRQGENQPQHF
>NA|TRBJ2-4|TRBD1|17|TRBV30
TGTGCCTGGAGTGTTGGTGGGACAGTTCTAGCCAAAAACATTCAGTACTTC
CAWSVGGTVLAKNIQYF
>NA|TRBJ2-7|TRBD1|15|TRBV20-1
TGCAGTGCTAGTCTAACCGGGACAGAGCCCTACGAGCAGTACTTC
CSASLTGTEPYEQYF
>NA|TRBJ1-2|NA|13|TRBV6-5
TGTGCCAGCAGTAGGAGTACAGGGTATGGCTACACCTTC
CASSRSTGYGYTF
>NA|TRBJ2-7|NA|12|TRBV5-1
TGCGCCAGCAGCCAACAACCGTACGAGCAGTACTTC
CASSQQPYEQYF
>many|TRBJ1-3|NA|16|TRBV5-4
TGTGCCAGCAGCTTGGACGCAGGGTTTTCTGGAAACACCATATATTTT
CASSLDAGFSGNTIYF
>once|TRBJ1-2|NA|11|TRBV19
TGTGCCAGTAGTATAGGGAGGGAAGGCACCTTC
CASSIGREGTF
>NA|TRBJ2-4|TRBD2|17|TRBV19
TGTGCCAGTAGTAATAGCGGGGGCCCCTTAGCCAAAAACATTCAGTACTTC
CASSNSGGPLAKNIQYF
>NA|TRBJ1-3|NA|15|TRBV7-2
TGTGCCAGCAGAGCTAATTCGGAGGGTTTAAACACCATATATTTT
CASRANSEGLNTIYF
>NA|TRBJ2-3|NA|11|TRBV10-1
TGCGCCAGCAGTGGTCAAGATACGCAGTATTTT
CASSGQDTQYF
>NA|TRBJ1-1|NA|15|TRBV15
TGTGCCACCAGCACCGGGACCCGGGGGTACACTGAAGCTTTCTTT
CATSTGTRGYTEAFF
>NA|TRBJ2-1|TRBD2|15|TRBV2
TGTGCCAGCAGGAGACTAGCGGGGGGGCCCGGTGAGCAGTTCTTC
CASRRLAGGPGEQFF
>NA|TRBJ1-2|NA|13|TRBV11-3
TGTGCCAGCAGCCCGTCACCGGACTCCGGCTACACCTTC
CASSPSPDSGYTF
>NA|TRBJ1-2|NA|13|TRBV10-3
TGTGCCATCAGTGTGAACAGGGACGACGGCTACACCTTC
CAISVNRDDGYTF
>NA|TRBJ2-3|TRBD2|17|TRBV7-9
TGTGCCAGCAGCTTTACCCGGCTAGCGGGAAACACAGATACGCAGTATTTT
CASSFTRLAGNTDTQYF